Following are 24 T cell receptor beta chains from one sample sequenced in a study of regulatory T cells in long-lasting Graves disease (dated by TCRdb to 2020 to 2022). The method was multiplex PCR. The sequencer was an Illumina HiSeq 4000. iRepertoire HTBI primers and Arm-PCR amplification of CDR3 regions were used to construct TCR beta libraries. Using fastp at Q25 and MiXCR, TCRdb reprocessed the public reads and kept productive beta chains. Each entry is one CDR3 protein sequence, shown with its most common DNA and genes. Recorded for this sample are 700,000 or so distinct CDR3 sequences; around 30% of them occurred a single time. The ten largest account for roughly 46% of the sample. Explained via the paper, the time point label denotes: persistent/refractory GD, antithyroid drugs over 5 years with positive TRAb. For both TCR sequencing and RNA sequencing, RNA was extracted from PBMCs using TRIzol.

Sequencing used peripheral blood mononuclear cells (PBMCs), obtained when the disease was refractory, from a patient treated with antithyroid drugs. The receptors here all came from a female donor with Graves disease.

This sequence joins TRBV28 and TRBJ1-4, with a weak D call TRBD1 (6 bases). This CDR3 has 14 residues. V was clipped by 5 bases and J by 5 bases, with 12 bases between them. CDR1 MDHEN and CDR2 SYDVKM come from the germline V gene. The CDR3: CASSEDSLNEKLFF. CDR3 bases: TGTGCCAGCAGTGAGGACAGTTTAAATGAAAAACTGTTTTTT.

The chain recombines TRBV6-1 with TRBJ1-1; D may be TRBD1 (6 bases). Germline V gives CDR1 MNHNS, CDR2 SASEGT. The CDR3 spans 14 residues. V lost 4 bases and J 4 bases, leaving 13 bases between the germline ends. This CDR3 reads CASSVITGSTEAFF. CDR3 sequence (DNA): TGTGCCAGCAGTGTTATTACAGGGTCCACTGAAGCTTTCTTT.

This clonotype was detected once. This chain uses TRBV15 with TRBJ1-2, with 8 bases aligning to TRBD1. The trim removed 5 bases at V and 0 bases at J, leaving 5 bases unmatched. CDR3 size: 15 residues. CDR1 and CDR2 from the germline V gene are LNHNV and YYDKDF (reference sequence). The CDR3 reads CATSRGTGPNYGYTF. For the CDR3, the DNA is TGTGCCACCAGCCGAGGGACAGGACCTAACTATGGCTACACCTTC.

This chain uses TRBV7-6 with TRBJ2-7; TRBD2 matches 13 bases. The CDR3 covers 16 residues. V trimming: 2 bases; J trimming: 4 bases; junction bases outside the gene matches: 5. CDR1 and CDR2 from the germline V gene are SGHVS and FNYEAQ. The CDR3 loop is CASSLQMGLAGYEQYF. The CDR3 nucleotides read TGTGCCAGCAGCTTACAGATGGGACTAGCGGGATACGAGCAGTACTTC.

The chain has TRBV5-8 and TRBJ1-1, with D perhaps TRBD1 (6 bases). This CDR3 contains 13 residues. Trimming took 2 bases from V and 7 from J, leaving 12 bases between them. Looked up from germline, CDR1 is SGHTS and CDR2 is YDEGEE. The DNA for the CDR3 is TGTGCCAGCAGCTTAAAGGGGGTGGGTGAAGCTTTCTTT. It specifies CASSLKGVGEAFF.

V usage is TRBV11-2 and J usage is TRBJ2-4; D possibly uses TRBD1 or TRBD2 (6 bases each). The CDR3 sequence is 16 residues long. Trimming shortened V by 3 bases and J by 6 bases, and 18 bases separated the two germline ends. Germline CDR1 and CDR2: SGHAT and FQNNGV. DNA for the CDR3: TGTGCCAGCAGCTTGGGCTGGCGAGAGGGGGGAAACATTCAGTACTTC. Translated: CASSLGWREGGNIQYF.

This clonotype was seen more than once but under ten times. The CDR3 sequence is CASSAGDNSPLHF. The CDR3 DNA reads as TGTGCCAGTAGTGCGGGGGATAATTCACCCCTCCACTTT. The chain is built from TRBV19 and TRBJ1-6; D is possibly TRBD1 (5 bases). This CDR3 is 13 amino acids long. CDR1 is LNHDA and CDR2 is SQIVND in the germline V gene (reference sequence). V gave up 5 bases and J gave up 5 bases, with 7 bases separating them. The variable domain in full, with the rest retrieved from reference TRBV19 and TRBJ1-6, is DGGITQSPKYLFRKEGQNVTLSCEQNLNHDAMYWYRQDPGQGLRLIYYSQIVNDFQKGDIAEGYSVSREKKESFPLTVTSAQKNPTAFYLCASSAGDNSPLHFGNGTRLTVT.

A few counts support this clonotype. This chain uses TRBV3-1 with TRBJ1-2, with D possibly TRBD1 on 5 matching bases. The V gene's germline CDR1 is LGHDT and CDR2 YNNKEL (reference sequence). The CDR3 covers 15 residues. V was pared by 0 bases and J by 4 bases, with 12 bases between. CDR3 protein: CASSQDQGIPYGYTF. In DNA, the CDR3 is TGTGCCAGCAGCCAAGATCAGGGAATCCCCTATGGCTACACCTTC.

The chain is built from TRBV12-5 and TRBJ2-7, with TRBD2 identical over 9 bases. The CDR3 sequence is 16 residues long. V shed 1 base and J 2 bases; nucleotides not matched to a gene: 6. Germline assignment: CDR1 LGHNT and CDR2 FRNRAP. Here the CDR3 reads CASGLALAGATYEQYF. CDR3 DNA sequence: TGTGCTAGTGGTTTGGCATTAGCGGGAGCTACCTACGAGCAGTACTTC.

This chain joins TRBV7-9 and TRBJ2-3, with 7 bases fitting TRBD1. Germline V gene sequence: CDR1 SEHNR, CDR2 FQNEAQ (reference sequence). Trimming cost V 5 bases and J 2 bases; bases outside gene matches: 7. The CDR3 has 15 residues. In DNA form, the CDR3 reads TGTGCCAGCAGCGCTCGGGGACAGTACACAGATACGCAGTATTTT. It translates to CASSARGQYTDTQYF. Full variable domain (outside the CDR3, taken from reference TRBV7-9 and TRBJ2-3): DTGVSQNPRHKITKRGQNVTFRCDPISEHNRLYWYRQTLGQGPEFLTYFQNEAQLEKSRLLSDRFSAERPKGSFSTLEIQRTEQGDSAMYLCASSARGQYTDTQYFGPGTRLTVL.

The rearrangement joins TRBV10-3 to TRBJ1-2, with TRBD1 identical over 12 bases. The ends lost 11 bases at V and 2 bases at J; junction bases unmatched: 12. Germline V gene lookup returns CDR1 ENHRY and CDR2 SYGVKD. The CDR3 has 16 amino acids. The CDR3 nucleotides read TGTGCCGGCGGGACAGGGGGCGCGGATGGAAACTATGGCTACACCTTC. It specifies CAGGTGGADGNYGYTF.

The V and J genes are TRBV20-1 and TRBJ1-1, with TRBD1 matching 9 bases. Trimming took 0 bases from V and 9 from J; bases not matched to a gene: 8. Germline assignment: CDR1 DFQATT and CDR2 SNEGSKA (reference sequence). The CDR3 is 14 residues long. CDR3 bases: TGCAGTGCTAGAGATCCCTCCGGGACAGGGAAAGCTTTCTTT. Protein: CSARDPSGTGKAFF.

This clonotype was seen only once. V usage is TRBV9 and J usage is TRBJ2-4; possibly TRBD2 for D (6 bases). V lost 4 bases and J 3 bases, leaving 29 bases between the germline ends. Germline values: CDR1 SGDLS, CDR2 YYNGEE. The CDR3 is made up of 20 amino acids. The CDR3 bases are TGTGCCAGCAGCCCGAATATCGGGAGAGCATCCGCATTAGGCAAAAACATTCAGTACTTC. Amino acid sequence: CASSPNIGRASALGKNIQYF.

This clonotype came up once. The V call is TRBV4-1, the J call TRBJ2-7; 11 nucleotides align to TRBD1. CDR3 length: 16 amino acids. After removal of 0 bases from V and 6 bases from J, the junction contained 7 bases not matched to a gene. Germline V gene data show CDR1 as MGHRA and CDR2 as YSYEKL. The CDR3 DNA sequence: TGCGCCAGCAGCCAAGATATCGAGGACAGGGGGCTCGAGCAGTACTTC. Amino acid sequence: CASSQDIEDRGLEQYF.

The V gene is TRBV11-1, the J gene TRBJ2-1; 11 bases line up with TRBD1. There are 15 residues in the CDR3. Germline trimming cut 5 bases from V and 6 bases from J; bases unmatched to any gene: 6. Per germline, CDR1 SGHAT and CDR2 FQDESV (reference sequence). The CDR3 loop reads CASSAGTGGVNEQFF. The CDR3 DNA reads TGTGCCAGCAGCGCCGGGACAGGGGGTGTCAATGAGCAGTTCTTC.

The genes are TRBV11-2 and TRBJ2-2; a possible D gene is TRBD2 (5 bases). V lost 1 base, J lost 7 bases, and 10 bases lay in between. This CDR3 has 14 amino acids. CDR1 and CDR2 (germline): SGHAT, FQNNGV. The CDR3 is CASSLVLEVGELFF. The CDR3 DNA sequence: TGTGCCAGCAGCTTAGTCCTGGAGGTCGGGGAGCTGTTTTTT.

V usage is TRBV6-5 and J usage is TRBJ1-4; TRBD1 matches 10 bases. The V gene's germline CDR1 is MNHEY and CDR2 SVGAGI. V trimming: 2 bases; J trimming: 8 bases; junction bases outside the gene matches: 5. The CDR3 length is 15 residues. The CDR3: CASSYAGDRGEKLFF. For the CDR3, the DNA is TGTGCCAGCAGTTACGCGGGGGACAGGGGCGAAAAACTGTTTTTT.

The chain carries TRBV5-4 and TRBJ1-6; possible D gene TRBD1, 5 bases. This CDR3 spans 15 amino acids. Germline lookup yields CDR1 SGHNT and CDR2 YYREEE (reference sequence). V was pared by 1 base and J by 9 bases, with 14 bases between. CDR3 nucleotide sequence: TGTGCCAGCAGCTTGAATGGGGGGACCCTTTCACCCCTCCACTTT. Translated: CASSLNGGTLSPLHF.

The genes are TRBV28 and TRBJ2-5, with a tentative D call TRBD1 (5 bases). Germline CDR1 MDHEN, CDR2 SYDVKM. The CDR3 contains 13 residues. V lost 1 base and J lost 5, with 8 bases in between. CDR3: CASSLSGWETQYF. The CDR3 coding sequence is TGTGCCAGCAGTTTATCAGGGTGGGAGACCCAGTACTTC.

This clonotype was counted between two and nine times. The rearrangement links TRBV19 to TRBJ1-5, with D possibly matching TRBD1 (6 bases). Between the trimmed V and J ends, which lost 5 bases and 4 bases, there was a span of 12 bases. Germline V gives CDR1 LNHDA, CDR2 SQIVND (reference sequence). The CDR3 is 14 amino acids. CDR3 DNA: TGTGCCAGTAGTCAGGCAGGGGAAAATCAGCCCCAGCATTTT. It yields the protein CASSQAGENQPQHF.

The genes are TRBV7-9 and TRBJ1-1; 9 bases are a match to TRBD1. The germline V gene has CDR1 SEHNR and CDR2 FQNEAQ (reference sequence). This CDR3 has 15 amino acids. The ends lost 9 bases at V and 0 bases at J; junction bases unmatched: 8. The DNA of the CDR3 is TGTGCCAGTCGACAGGGGGAAGCCATGAACACTGAAGCTTTCTTT. Amino acids: CASRQGEAMNTEAFF.

The V and J genes are TRBV10-3 and TRBJ2-7, with unresolved D. The CDR3 runs 13 residues. Looked up from germline, CDR1 is ENHRY and CDR2 is SYGVKD. With 4 bases removed from V and 7 bases from J, the gap between germline ends came to 14 bases. The CDR3 reads CAISGTGGWEQYF. CDR3 sequence (DNA): TGTGCCATCAGTGGGACGGGCGGCTGGGAGCAGTACTTC.

This clonotype was seen many times. The chain is built from TRBV2 and TRBJ2-5, with a tentative D call TRBD1 (5 bases). Germline CDR1 SNHLY, CDR2 FYNNEI. The CDR3 contains 15 residues. V was cut by 9 bases and J by 5 bases, with 22 bases left in between. CDR3 bases: TGTGCCAGTTCCAAGGGCGGAAGACCAGGGGAGACCCAGTACTTC. The encoded protein is CASSKGGRPGETQYF.

This chain uses TRBV30 with TRBJ1-1; D call uncertain. V was shortened by 1 base and J by 2 bases, with 17 bases between the two germline ends. The CDR3 spans 16 residues. The germline gives CDR1 GTSNPN, CDR2 SVGIG (reference sequence). The CDR3 DNA reads TGTGCCTGGAGTGGGCTGGCGGGTCTCGGAAACACTGAAGCTTTCTTT. Translated, it gives CAWSGLAGLGNTEAFF.